This T cell receptor (beta chain) was observed in a study of blood T cell repertoires in COVID-19. Overall study context: The origin of the acute and convalescent COVID-19 samples was the United States, Italy and Spain. PBMCs, B-cell-depleted T cells, or T cells provided the cDNA or gDNA that made up the material.

CDR3 length: 16 residues. CDR1 and CDR2 from the germline V gene are SGHTA and FQGNSA. The V gene end was trimmed by 5 bases and the J gene end by 2 bases; junction bases not matched to a gene: 7. Source study methods: Amplification of reference gene primers provided the estimated nucleated cell counts. Sequencing used immunoSEQ multiplex PCR; TCRdb keeps in-frame clones, though not all of them. From that table come the V and J calls and clone size; the DNA was used to work out D and trimming. This sample has 50,000 or so clones; more than 75% occur once, and the top ten carry approximately 15%. What was sequenced was peripheral blood. The TCR sequence derives from a man in his sixties or seventies with acute or convalescent COVID-19. The V and J genes are TRBV7-2 and TRBJ2-1; 9 nucleotides agree with TRBD2. The CDR3 is CASSIQTSGPYNEQFF. The CDR3 DNA reads as TGTGCCAGCAGCATCCAGACTAGCGGACCCTACAATGAGCAGTTCTTC.